Listed below are T cell receptor beta chains from one sample, sequenced in a study of blood T cells in healthy people across ages. TCRdb reprocessed the 5' RACE reads with MiXCR, giving one entry per CDR3 protein. The sample carries approximately 680,000 distinct CDR3 sequences, 32% recorded once. Sequenced material: blood. The receptors were sampled from a woman of 80 years or more in good health. The CDR3 runs from the conserved cysteine through the conserved F or W. Each record gives: V gene, clone size, CDR3 length, J gene, D gene, CDR3 DNA, CDR3 protein. A D gene is named only where the DNA matches it firmly. Rows may omit the clone size; those that give it use once, few, many or a size class.

v_call: TRBV7-9; clone_size: -; cdr3_length: 14; j_call: TRBJ1-4; d_call: -; cdr3_nt: TGTGCCGGCAGGCGGTCCCCGGGAGAGGAAAAACTGTTTTTT; cdr3_aa: CAGRRSPGEEKLFF
v_call: TRBV28; clone_size: once; cdr3_length: 14; j_call: TRBJ2-7; d_call: TRBD2; cdr3_nt: TGTGCCAGCAGTTCTCGGGGAGGGATCTACGAGCAGTACTTC; cdr3_aa: CASSSRGGIYEQYF
v_call: TRBV15; clone_size: many; cdr3_length: 21; j_call: TRBJ1-5; d_call: -; cdr3_nt: TGTGCCACCAGCAGAGATAGCGTGGAGGGGGGAGGATGGGCCCTTAATCAGCCCCAGCATTTT; cdr3_aa: CATSRDSVEGGGWALNQPQHF
v_call: TRBV10-3; clone_size: -; cdr3_length: 14; j_call: TRBJ2-1; d_call: TRBD2; cdr3_nt: TGTGCCATCAGTGGGACTAGCGGGAACAATGAGCAGTTCTTC; cdr3_aa: CAISGTSGNNEQFF
v_call: TRBV29-1; clone_size: many; cdr3_length: 13; j_call: TRBJ1-4; d_call: TRBD1; cdr3_nt: TGCAGCGCTCTGGACAGGGACGCTGAAAAACTGTTTTTT; cdr3_aa: CSALDRDAEKLFF
v_call: TRBV7-2; clone_size: many; cdr3_length: 14; j_call: TRBJ2-7; d_call: TRBD1; cdr3_nt: TGTGCCAGCAGCTCCGGGACAGGGTACTACGAGCAGTACTTC; cdr3_aa: CASSSGTGYYEQYF
v_call: TRBV11-2; clone_size: many; cdr3_length: 14; j_call: TRBJ2-5; d_call: TRBD1; cdr3_nt: TGTGCCAGCAGTCCAGGACAGGGAACGGAGACCCAGTACTTC; cdr3_aa: CASSPGQGTETQYF
v_call: TRBV5-1; clone_size: many; cdr3_length: 14; j_call: TRBJ2-7; d_call: TRBD1; cdr3_nt: TGCGCCAGCAGGGTACAGGGGGCATCCTACGAGCAGTACTTC; cdr3_aa: CASRVQGASYEQYF
v_call: TRBV20-1; clone_size: few; cdr3_length: 13; j_call: TRBJ1-4; d_call: -; cdr3_nt: TGCAGTGCTAGTTCTGCAACTAATGAAAAACTGTTTTTT; cdr3_aa: CSASSATNEKLFF
v_call: TRBV7-3; clone_size: many; cdr3_length: 15; j_call: TRBJ1-2; d_call: TRBD1; cdr3_nt: TGTGCCAGCAGCTCCTCAACAGGGGGCGCGAGGAGCTACACCTTC; cdr3_aa: CASSSSTGGARSYTF
v_call: TRBV12-3/TRBV12-4; clone_size: -; cdr3_length: 12; j_call: TRBJ2-4; d_call: -; cdr3_nt: TGCGACAGCAGTGCCGGCAAAAACATTCAGTACTTC; cdr3_aa: CDSSAGKNIQYF
v_call: TRBV3-1; clone_size: many; cdr3_length: 14; j_call: TRBJ2-7; d_call: -; cdr3_nt: TGTGCCAGCAGCCAAGGGGCAGGCTACTACGAGCAGTACTTC; cdr3_aa: CASSQGAGYYEQYF
v_call: TRBV2; clone_size: -; cdr3_length: 16; j_call: TRBJ1-5; d_call: -; cdr3_nt: TGTGCCAGCAGTTGGCCCTGGTCTGGAGGGAATCAGCCCCAGCATTTT; cdr3_aa: CASSWPWSGGNQPQHF
v_call: TRBV10-3; clone_size: -; cdr3_length: 13; j_call: TRBJ2-7; d_call: -; cdr3_nt: TGTGCCATCAGTGGGGGGGCTGCAAGGGAGCAGTACTTC; cdr3_aa: CAISGGAAREQYF
v_call: TRBV29-1; clone_size: many; cdr3_length: 12; j_call: TRBJ2-1; d_call: -; cdr3_nt: TGCAGCGCGGGACTCCCAGGGGGTGAGCAGTTCTTC; cdr3_aa: CSAGLPGGEQFF
v_call: TRBV5-1; clone_size: many; cdr3_length: 14; j_call: TRBJ2-1; d_call: TRBD2; cdr3_nt: TGCGCCAGCAGTCGAGCGGGGGGCGACAATGAGCAGTTCTTC; cdr3_aa: CASSRAGGDNEQFF
v_call: TRBV20-1; clone_size: -; cdr3_length: 14; j_call: TRBJ2-5; d_call: -; cdr3_nt: TGCAGTGCTAGACCACGGAGAGCCCGGGGGACCCAGTACTTC; cdr3_aa: CSARPRRARGTQYF
v_call: TRBV6-6; clone_size: many; cdr3_length: 12; j_call: TRBJ2-1; d_call: -; cdr3_nt: TGTGCCAGCAGCGGAGGGAACAATGAGCAGTTCTTC; cdr3_aa: CASSGGNNEQFF
v_call: TRBV7-3; clone_size: -; cdr3_length: 16; j_call: TRBJ2-1; d_call: TRBD2; cdr3_nt: TGTGCCAGCAGCCCTGGCCGGGGGGGCAACTACAATGAGCAGTTCTTC; cdr3_aa: CASSPGRGGNYNEQFF
v_call: TRBV7-3; clone_size: -; cdr3_length: 14; j_call: TRBJ2-5; d_call: -; cdr3_nt: TGCGCCAGCAGCCTCCAGGGGGAGGTCGATGAGCAGTACTTC; cdr3_aa: CASSLQGEVDEQYF
v_call: TRBV3-1; clone_size: -; cdr3_length: 16; j_call: TRBJ2-7; d_call: -; cdr3_nt: TGTGCCAGCAGCCAAGAGTTCAGGGGCGCCCGCTACGAGCAGTACTTC; cdr3_aa: CASSQEFRGARYEQYF
v_call: TRBV5-1; clone_size: -; cdr3_length: 14; j_call: TRBJ2-1; d_call: TRBD1; cdr3_nt: TGCGCCAGCAACCCACCTGACAGGGGCGATGAGCAGTTCTTC; cdr3_aa: CASNPPDRGDEQFF
v_call: TRBV30; clone_size: many; cdr3_length: 13; j_call: TRBJ1-1; d_call: -; cdr3_nt: TGTGCCTGGAGTGTCGGACAGACGTCTGAAGCTTTCTTT; cdr3_aa: CAWSVGQTSEAFF
v_call: TRBV28; clone_size: -; cdr3_length: 12; j_call: TRBJ2-5; d_call: TRBD2; cdr3_nt: TGTGCCAGCATCGGGGGGTCGGAGACCCAGTACTTC; cdr3_aa: CASIGGSETQYF
v_call: TRBV29-1; clone_size: -; cdr3_length: 11; j_call: TRBJ1-1; d_call: -; cdr3_nt: TGCAGCGCCCCGGAGCTAGGTGAAGCTTTCTTT; cdr3_aa: CSAPELGEAFF
v_call: TRBV5-6; clone_size: -; cdr3_length: 16; j_call: TRBJ2-1; d_call: -; cdr3_nt: TGTGCCAGCAGCTTTCTTGCGGGGGCCATCGTCAATGAGCAGTTCTTC; cdr3_aa: CASSFLAGAIVNEQFF
v_call: TRBV20-1; clone_size: -; cdr3_length: 15; j_call: TRBJ1-6; d_call: TRBD1; cdr3_nt: TGCAGTGTAGGGGACAGGCCCCAGAGAGATTCACCCCTCCACTTT; cdr3_aa: CSVGDRPQRDSPLHF